The 26 T cell receptor beta chains presented below share a single source sample, sequenced in a study of blood T cells in healthy people across ages. Through a sample-barcoded 5' primer and a J-beta primer mix, a second PCR was run for about 6 to 12 cycles. TCRdb redid the calling of the 5' RACE reads with MiXCR, one entry per CDR3 protein. The sample records about 1.6 million distinct CDR3 sequences, around 35% being singletons. The sample taken for sequencing was blood. These TCRs come from a woman in her 30s in good health.

This clonotype was counted many times. V usage is TRBV6-1 and J usage is TRBJ1-2; D unresolved. Trimming pared 1 base from V and 2 bases from J, leaving 11 bases between. This CDR3 is built from 15 residues. The V gene's germline CDR1 is MNHNS and CDR2 SASEGT. CDR3 in amino acids: CASSEGGSLNYGYTF. CDR3 DNA: TGTGCCAGCAGTGAAGGCGGCAGTCTGAACTATGGCTACACCTTC.

The chain is built from TRBV20-1 and TRBJ2-1; 10 bases agree with TRBD2. This CDR3 region has 14 residues. The V segment lost 4 bases and the J segment 7 bases; nucleotides outside the gene matches: 7. In germline, CDR1 is DFQATT, CDR2 SNEGSKA (reference sequence). CDR3 sequence reads: CSANLAGVGNEQFF. CDR3 DNA sequence: TGCAGTGCTAACCTAGCGGGAGTTGGGAATGAGCAGTTCTTC.

The chain is built from TRBV27 and TRBJ2-3; the match to TRBD1 covers 7 bases. Germline lookup yields CDR1 MNHEY and CDR2 SMNVEV (reference sequence). The ends lost 6 bases at V and 0 bases at J; junction bases unmatched: 3. This CDR3 is built from 14 residues. The CDR3 loop reads CASRTGSSTDTQYF. The CDR3 DNA is TGTGCCAGCAGGACAGGGAGCAGCACAGATACGCAGTATTTT.

CDR3 in DNA: TGTGCCAGCAGTTACTCAAACAGGGGAGGCACAGATACGCAGTATTTT. Its translation is CASSYSNRGGTDTQYF. The V gene is TRBV6-5, the J gene TRBJ2-3; 7 positions agree with TRBD1. Germline loops: CDR1 MNHEY, CDR2 SVGAGI. Germline trimming cut 0 bases from V and 1 base from J; bases unmatched to any gene: 4. The CDR3 is 16 amino acids.

The chain joins TRBV5-1 to TRBJ2-6; D is unclear. The V end was cut by 5 bases, the J end by 0 bases, with 9 bases between. This CDR3 region has 15 residues. Germline CDR1 SGHRS, CDR2 YFSETQ. The DNA of the CDR3 is TGCGCCAGCAGGGTCCCTGGCTCTGGGGCCAACGTCCTGACTTTC. Its protein product is CASRVPGSGANVLTF.

This clonotype was seen only a few times. This rearrangement joins TRBV24-1 to TRBJ2-1; D unclear. This CDR3 is 15 amino acids long. V shed 3 bases and J shed 2 bases, with 10 bases lying between them. The germline V gene encodes CDR1 KGHDR and CDR2 SFDVKD. The CDR3 DNA reads TGTGCCACCAGTGATCCTATCTCGCCCTACAATGAGCAGTTCTTC. Translated: CATSDPISPYNEQFF.

A few counts support this clonotype. The V gene is TRBV7-2, the J gene TRBJ1-2, with D perhaps TRBD1 (5 bases). Germline V CDR1 and CDR2: SGHTA, FQGNSA. Trimming pared 5 bases from V and 4 bases from J, leaving 8 bases between. The CDR3 loop spans 12 amino acids. The CDR3 region is CASSGAVYGYTF. In nucleotides, the CDR3 is TGTGCCAGCAGCGGGGCAGTCTATGGCTACACCTTC. The variable domain in full, with the rest retrieved from reference TRBV7-2 and TRBJ1-2, is GAGVSQSPSNKVTEKGKDVELRCDPISGHTALYWYRQSLGQGLEFLIYFQGNSAPDKSGLPSDRFSAERTGGSVSTLTIQRTQQEDSAVYLCASSGAVYGYTFGSGTRLTVV.

This clonotype was observed a few times. This chain joins TRBV6-1 and TRBJ2-6; D may correspond to TRBD1 or TRBD2 (5 bases each). The CDR3 runs to 15 residues. The germline CDR1 and CDR2 sequences are MNHNS and SASEGT. The V and J ends lost 1 base and 2 bases respectively, with 6 bases between them. The CDR3: CASSEGDAGANVLTF. CDR3 in DNA: TGTGCCAGCAGTGAAGGGGACGCTGGGGCCAACGTCCTGACTTTC.

Here the CDR3 reads CASSRIGAGGRNEQYF. Written as DNA, the CDR3 is TGCGCCAGCAGCCGTATTGGAGCGGGAGGGCGAAACGAGCAGTACTTC. The chain couples TRBV5-1 to TRBJ2-7; 10 positions match TRBD2. This CDR3 comprises 16 residues. Losses at the gene ends were 4 bases for V and 5 bases for J; bases not matched to a gene: 12. Germline assignment: CDR1 SGHRS and CDR2 YFSETQ.

The chain is built from TRBV27 and TRBJ2-7, with unresolved D. The CDR3 totals 13 residues. Germline V CDR1 and CDR2: MNHEY, SMNVEV (reference sequence). Trimming removed 5 bases at V and 2 bases at J, with 10 bases between. Here the CDR3 reads CASSPPAPYEQYF. The CDR3 DNA reads TGTGCCAGCAGTCCCCCCGCGCCCTACGAGCAGTACTTC.

This clonotype was found a few times. The chain links TRBV6-1 to TRBJ2-1, with TRBD2 matching 8 bases. The CDR3 contains 14 residues. J was trimmed by 4 bases and V by 10 bases; bases with no gene match: 9. From germline, CDR1 is MNHNS and CDR2 SASEGT. The CDR3 region has the DNA TGTGCCATCTCTGCGGGAGGTGGGTACAATGAGCAGTTCTTC. Amino acids: CAISAGGGYNEQFF.

Many counts were recorded for this clonotype. The J gene is TRBJ1-2, the V gene TRBV6-5; 8 positions match TRBD1. The CDR3 covers 15 residues. Germline V gives CDR1 MNHEY, CDR2 SVGAGI. V lost 0 bases and J lost 4; bases outside the gene matches: 4. CDR3 coding DNA: TGTGCCAGCAGTTACTCGGACAGGGAACCCTATGGCTACACCTTC. Amino acid sequence: CASSYSDREPYGYTF.

The chain joins TRBV20-1 to TRBJ1-5; no clear D. Germline CDR1 reads DFQATT; CDR2 reads SNEGSKA (reference sequence). The CDR3 has 14 amino acids. Trimming removed 0 bases at V and 0 bases at J, with 6 bases between. CDR3 amino acids: CSARDTHSNQPQHF. The CDR3 bases are TGCAGTGCTAGAGATACCCATAGCAATCAGCCCCAGCATTTT.

This clonotype was seen more than once but under ten times. The V gene is TRBV21-1, the J gene TRBJ1-1. TRBV21-1 is a pseudogene segment. CDR3 length equals 13 residues. CDR3 amino acids: CASSKIGWTEAFF. As DNA, the CDR3 is TGTGCCAGCAGCAAAATCGGATGGACTGAAGCTTTCTTT.

This clonotype was detected a few times. The CDR3 nucleotides are TGTGCCAGCAGCTTAGGACCCACGCTGAAAGAGACCCAGTACTTC. Protein product: CASSLGPTLKETQYF. The rearrangement links TRBV7-7 to TRBJ2-5; the D is unclear. V was clipped by 1 base and J by 3 bases, with 12 bases between them. Germline V lookup: CDR1 SSHAT, CDR2 FNYEAQ (reference sequence). This CDR3 region has 15 residues.

The DNA for the CDR3 is TGCAGTGCCTTCTCCAGGGACAGCATTAACTATGGCTACACCTTC. Translating it yields CSAFSRDSINYGYTF. The chain couples TRBV20-1 to TRBJ1-2, with 7 bases lining up with TRBD1. Germline V CDR1 and CDR2: DFQATT, SNEGSKA (reference sequence). Losses at the gene ends were 6 bases for V and 1 base for J; bases not matched to a gene: 11. CDR3 length: 15 amino acids.

The chain couples TRBV7-8 to TRBJ2-1; 7 positions agree with TRBD2. Germline V gene sequence: CDR1 SGHVS, CDR2 FQNEAQ. After removal of 5 bases from V and 3 bases from J, the junction contained 16 bases not matched to a gene. This CDR3 has 18 amino acids. The CDR3 sequence: CASSPLGGTDPNYNEQFF. CDR3 DNA sequence: TGTGCCAGCAGCCCATTGGGGGGGACCGACCCTAACTACAATGAGCAGTTCTTC. Combining the CDR3 with reference TRBV7-8 and TRBJ2-1 gives the whole variable domain GAGVSQSPRYKVAKRGQDVALRCDPISGHVSLFWYQQALGQGPEFLTYFQNEAQLDKSGLPSDRFFAERPEGSVSTLKIQRTQQEDSAVYLCASSPLGGTDPNYNEQFFGPGTRLTVL.

A few counts support this clonotype. This chain joins TRBV12-3 or TRBV12-4 and TRBJ1-5, with D maybe TRBD1 (5 bases). The CDR3 is 14 amino acids. Trimming stripped 5 bases from V and 6 bases from J, with 14 bases between. CDR3 bases: TGTGCCAGCAGTAGCGCGGGGACGGGTCAGCCCCAGCATTTT. Residues: CASSSAGTGQPQHF.

The chain links TRBV7-8 to TRBJ2-1, with 10 bases identical to TRBD2. V dropped 4 bases and J dropped 7; count of bases not matched to a gene: 10. CDR3 length: 16 residues. In germline, CDR1 is SGHVS, CDR2 FQNEAQ. The CDR3 sequence is CASSSLAGAVGNEQFF. The CDR3 DNA reads as TGTGCCAGCAGCTCTCTAGCGGGGGCCGTGGGGAATGAGCAGTTCTTC.

The chain joins TRBV11-3 to TRBJ2-1, with TRBD2 matching over 8 bases. CDR1 SGHNT and CDR2 YENEEA come from the germline V gene. V was clipped by 2 bases and J by 7 bases; unmatched bases: 13. CDR3 length: 17 residues. The CDR3 DNA follows: TGTGCCAGCAGCTTAAAATGGACTAGCAGAAGAGTTAATGAGCAGTTCTTC. It yields the protein CASSLKWTSRRVNEQFF.

In this sample, this clonotype turned up a few times. The chain employs TRBV7-3 and TRBJ2-3; weak D call: TRBD1 (6 bases). V lost 5 bases, J lost 4 bases, and 10 bases lay in between. Per germline, CDR1 SGHTA and CDR2 FQGTGA. This CDR3 contains 13 residues. DNA for the CDR3: TGTGCCAGCAGCCCAGGGGTGGCAGATACGCAGTATTTT. As protein: CASSPGVADTQYF.

A few counts support this clonotype. The V gene is TRBV5-1, the J gene TRBJ2-1, with TRBD2 matching over 9 bases. This CDR3 is 16 amino acids long. V gave up 0 bases and J gave up 7 bases; unmatched junction bases: 8. CDR1 SGHRS and CDR2 YFSETQ come from the germline V gene. CDR3: CASSLVLAGVRNEQFF. The DNA of the CDR3 is TGCGCCAGCAGCTTGGTATTAGCGGGAGTACGGAATGAGCAGTTCTTC.

The rearrangement uses TRBV20-1 and TRBJ2-1, with TRBD2 matching 9 bases. Germline V gene data show CDR1 as DFQATT and CDR2 as SNEGSKA (reference sequence). The CDR3 totals 15 residues. V lost 4 bases, J lost 7 bases, and 11 bases stayed unmatched. CDR3 sequence reads: CSATVREGPRNEQFF. The CDR3 region has the DNA TGCAGTGCTACAGTGCGGGAGGGCCCTCGGAATGAGCAGTTCTTC.

The V and J genes are TRBV10-3 and TRBJ2-1; D may be TRBD1 (6 bases). This CDR3 is 17 amino acids long. Germline assignment: CDR1 ENHRY and CDR2 SYGVKD. The ends were cut back, 10 bases at V and 0 bases at J, with 22 bases in the middle. The CDR3 DNA sequence: TGTGCCAAACGTATCGGGACACCACCGAGCTCCTACAATGAGCAGTTCTTC. Its translation is CAKRIGTPPSSYNEQFF.

There are many counts of this clonotype. The J gene is TRBJ1-2, the V gene TRBV10-2, with D possibly TRBD1 on 5 matching bases. This CDR3 is built from 14 residues. Per germline, CDR1 WSHSY and CDR2 SAAADI. Trimming shortened V by 5 bases and J by 2 bases, and 12 bases separated the two germline ends. This chain's CDR3 is CASSSRDGNYGYTF. The CDR3 region has the DNA TGCGCCAGCAGTTCAAGGGACGGGAACTATGGCTACACCTTC.

This clonotype has just a few counts. The chain joins TRBV3-1 to TRBJ2-5, with TRBD2 as a possible D gene (7 bases). Germline-derived CDR1 and CDR2 are LGHDT and YNNKEL (reference sequence). Trimming pared 0 bases from V and 0 bases from J, leaving 14 bases between. This CDR3 contains 17 residues. The CDR3 DNA reads as TGTGCCAGCAGCCAAGATCAGGCGGGGGCCCACCAAGAGACCCAGTACTTC. This encodes CASSQDQAGAHQETQYF.